This T cell receptor (beta chain) is drawn from a study of blood T cell repertoires in COVID-19. Study summary: The cDNA or gDNA used as material had been derived from T cells, B-cell-depleted T cells, or PBMCs.

Sequencing used immunoSEQ multiplex PCR; TCRdb keeps in-frame clones, though not all of them. This repertoire shows 90,000 to 110,000 clones, about 79% found once; its top ten account for around 8%. The CDR3 runs 13 residues. CDR1 MNHEY and CDR2 SVGAGI come from the germline V gene. The V and J ends lost 8 bases and 5 bases, in that order; junction bases with no gene match: 6. This TCR was sampled from a woman of 80 years or more with active or convalescent COVID-19. Sequenced: peripheral blood. This chain connects TRBV6-5 to TRBJ2-7; 10 bases align to TRBD1. CDR3 region: CASLGDRGHEQYF. The CDR3 DNA sequence: TGTGCCAGCCTTGGGGACAGGGGCCACGAGCAGTACTTC.